Each of the 26 T cell receptor beta chains below was sequenced from the same sample in a study of T-cell reconstitution after alpha-beta-depleted transplantation in children. Unique molecular identifiers were used to barcode this TCRbeta library. Each CDR3 protein gets one entry after TCRdb re-called the PCR reads with MiXCR. This repertoire shows 780,000 or so distinct CDR3 sequences, 16% found once; its top ten account for around 5.3%. The starting material was PBMCs, mostly from graft donor cells, obtained 360 days after TCRalphabeta/CD19-depleted stem cell transplant. The receptors were gathered from a male patient between 5 and 17 years old who had a stem cell transplant for acute lymphoblastic leukemia, so the T cells may come from the graft donor.

The chain has TRBV20-1 and TRBJ2-3, with 9 bases identical to TRBD2. The CDR3 runs to 15 residues. The germline V gene has CDR1 DFQATT and CDR2 SNEGSKA (reference sequence). After removal of 2 bases from V and 4 bases from J, the junction contained 7 bases not matched to a gene. The CDR3 sequence: CSARRGGRAPDTQYF. The CDR3 DNA follows: TGCAGTGCTAGACGGGGCGGGAGGGCCCCAGATACGCAGTATTTT.

Only a few counts were recorded for this clonotype. This rearrangement joins TRBV15 to TRBJ1-6; TRBD1 agrees at 8 bases. Germline V lookup: CDR1 LNHNV, CDR2 YYDKDF (reference sequence). The ends lost 3 bases at V and 11 bases at J; junction bases unmatched: 12. The CDR3 spans 16 residues. For the CDR3, the DNA is TGTGCCACCAGCAGGCCACGACAGGGGTGGCCCCCACCCCTCCACTTT. It is translated as CATSRPRQGWPPPLHF.

CDR3 sequence (DNA): TGTGCCAGCAGCGTCGGGGACAGTTACTCCTACGAGCAGTACTTC. This translates into CASSVGDSYSYEQYF. The V call is TRBV9, the J call TRBJ2-7, with 7 nucleotides matching TRBD1. The CDR3 has 15 residues. The ends lost 2 bases at V and 0 bases at J; junction bases unmatched: 5. Germline V CDR1 and CDR2: SGDLS, YYNGEE.

This clonotype was counted a few times. The rearrangement uses TRBV27 and TRBJ1-2; TRBD1 is a possible D gene (5 bases). CDR3 length: 14 residues. Germline V gives CDR1 MNHEY, CDR2 SMNVEV (reference sequence). Trimming took 5 bases from V and 7 from J, leaving 17 bases between them. The CDR3 sequence is CASSPAGGGLGYTF. The CDR3 DNA follows: TGTGCCAGCAGTCCTGCCGGGGGAGGGCTTGGCTACACCTTC.

The V and J genes are TRBV20-1 and TRBJ1-2; D uncertain. The CDR3 loop spans 14 amino acids. CDR1 is DFQATT, CDR2 SNEGSKA, per germline (reference sequence). The V and J ends lost 0 bases and 4 bases respectively, with 12 bases between them. The CDR3 DNA sequence: TGCAGTGCTAGAGATCCCAGGAATGCCTATGGCTACACCTTC. Translation: CSARDPRNAYGYTF.

This clonotype was seen a handful of times. This chain links TRBV4-1 with TRBJ2-1, with 16 bases fitting TRBD2. Germline V lookup: CDR1 MGHRA, CDR2 YSYEKL. V gave up 0 bases and J gave up 1 base; unmatched junction bases: 6. The CDR3 extends over 20 amino acids. CDR3: CASSQETGLAGGRSYNEQFF. In DNA form, the CDR3 reads TGCGCCAGCAGCCAAGAGACGGGACTAGCGGGAGGGCGATCCTACAATGAGCAGTTCTTC.

This clonotype came up a few times. The chain combines TRBV15 with TRBJ1-1, with D tentatively TRBD1 (6 bases). The length of the CDR3 is 15 residues. Trimming removed 2 bases from V and 0 bases from J, with 10 bases in between. In germline, CDR1 is LNHNV, CDR2 YYDKDF (reference sequence). The CDR3 DNA reads TGTGCCACCAGCAGAAGGACAGATATGAACACTGAAGCTTTCTTT. Translation: CATSRRTDMNTEAFF.

This clonotype has more than one count but fewer than ten. V is TRBV7-3 and J is TRBJ2-5, with 8 nucleotides matching TRBD1. CDR1 SGHTA and CDR2 FQGTGA come from the germline V gene. This CDR3 has 16 amino acids. V trimming: 3 bases; J trimming: 1 base; junction bases outside the gene matches: 7. The CDR3 DNA sequence: TGTGCCAGCAGCTTCCTCGGGACAGGCGCCCAAGAGACCCAGTACTTC. Protein product: CASSFLGTGAQETQYF.

This clonotype was detected a few times. The chain has TRBV29-1 and TRBJ2-3; the D is unclear. The V gene's germline CDR1 is SQVTM and CDR2 ANQGSEA. The CDR3 consists of 12 residues. The germline V and J ends were trimmed by 7 bases and 0 bases, with 8 bases remaining between them. Written as DNA, the CDR3 is TGCAGCGCCTTCGGTAGCACAGATACGCAGTATTTT. Translating it yields CSAFGSTDTQYF.

In this sample, this clonotype turned up a few times. CDR3 in amino acids: CASSLGGVGTEAFF. The CDR3 DNA is TGTGCCAGCAGTTTAGGGGGGGTTGGCACTGAAGCTTTCTTT. The gene calls are TRBV12-3 or TRBV12-4 and TRBJ1-1; perhaps TRBD1 as D (5 bases). This CDR3 has 14 amino acids. Trimming shortened V by 1 base and J by 4 bases, and 10 bases separated the two germline ends.

The chain joins TRBV9 to TRBJ2-1, with no clear D. This CDR3 contains 15 residues. The germline V gene encodes CDR1 SGDLS and CDR2 YYNGEE. Trimming shortened V by 6 bases and J by 8 bases, and 21 bases separated the two germline ends. The CDR3 loop is CASTLEVFPGDEQFF. Here the CDR3 DNA reads TGTGCCAGCACTCTAGAGGTATTTCCCGGCGATGAGCAGTTCTTC.

This clonotype was detected many times. The V call is TRBV20-1, the J call TRBJ2-7; perhaps TRBD1 as D (5 bases). Trimming took off 3 bases at V and 4 bases at J, with 13 bases between the two ends. The CDR3 contains 13 residues. CDR1 and CDR2 from the germline V gene are DFQATT and SNEGSKA (reference sequence). CDR3 loop: CSARDLQGYEQYF. The CDR3 nucleotides read TGCAGTGCTAGGGACCTTCAGGGTTACGAGCAGTACTTC.

This clonotype was recorded a few times. The chain carries TRBV7-3 and TRBJ2-3; 8 nucleotides align to TRBD2. V gave up 2 bases and J gave up 5 bases; unmatched junction bases: 3. The CDR3 contains 14 residues. CDR1 is SGHTA, CDR2 FQGTGA, per germline. CDR3 in DNA: TGTGCCAGCAGCTTATTAGCGGGAAGAGATACGCAGTATTTT. Translation gives CASSLLAGRDTQYF.

V gene TRBV14 combines with J gene TRBJ2-7; D is undetermined. Germline CDR1 and CDR2: SGHDN and FVKESK. The CDR3 loop spans 17 amino acids. V was clipped by 0 bases and J by 0 bases, with 15 bases between them. For the CDR3, the DNA is TGTGCCAGCAGCCAAGATGTCGGGTGGAATATCTCCTACGAGCAGTACTTC. Protein: CASSQDVGWNISYEQYF.

CDR3 region: CASSQGLAGAPNTGELFF. The CDR3 DNA sequence: TGCGCCAGCAGCCAGGGACTAGCGGGAGCTCCGAACACCGGGGAGCTGTTTTTT. The chain recombines TRBV5-1 with TRBJ2-2, with 14 nucleotides matching TRBD2. This CDR3 spans 18 amino acids. Germline lookup yields CDR1 SGHRS and CDR2 YFSETQ. V lost 4 bases and J lost 0; bases outside the gene matches: 5.

The table lists this clonotype with a few counts. The chain joins TRBV27 to TRBJ1-5, with D unclear. V lost 8 bases to trimming and J lost 5 bases, with 19 bases between them. Germline V gene lookup returns CDR1 MNHEY and CDR2 SMNVEV (reference sequence). CDR3 size: 15 residues. CDR3 nucleotides: TGTGCCAGCTCACCTTGGCAGACGAGTCATCAGCCCCAGCATTTT. Amino acid sequence: CASSPWQTSHQPQHF.

This clonotype was counted a few times. The chain carries TRBV11-2 and TRBJ2-1, with 8 bases lining up with TRBD2. CDR1 is SGHAT, CDR2 FQNNGV, per germline. V trimming: 4 bases; J trimming: 6 bases; junction bases outside the gene matches: 8. The CDR3 extends over 15 amino acids. The CDR3 spells CASSSLAGRGNEQFF. Written as DNA, the CDR3 is TGTGCCAGCAGCTCCTTAGCGGGAAGGGGCAATGAGCAGTTCTTC. Complete variable domain (other parts from reference TRBV11-2 and TRBJ2-1): EAGVAQSPRYKIIEKRQSVAFWCNPISGHATLYWYQQILGQGPKLLIQFQNNGVVDDSQLPKDRFSAERLKGVDSTLKIQPAKLEDSAVYLCASSSLAGRGNEQFFGPGTRLTVL.

This clonotype showed up just a few times. J is TRBJ1-2 and V is TRBV28; TRBD1 agrees at 8 bases. Germline CDR1 MDHEN, CDR2 SYDVKM. Trimming cost V 10 bases and J 1 base; bases outside gene matches: 8. This CDR3 has 14 amino acids. CDR3 bases: TGTGCCACCACCTACAGGGGGTTTAACTATGGCTACACCTTC. Encoded protein: CATTYRGFNYGYTF.

The V call is TRBV12-3 or TRBV12-4, the J call TRBJ1-6; D ambiguous. V lost 6 bases to trimming and J lost 0 bases, with 9 bases between them. The CDR3 has 15 amino acids. CDR3 region: CASRRSSSYNSPLHF. DNA for the CDR3: TGTGCCAGCAGGAGGAGCAGCTCCTATAATTCACCCCTCCACTTT.

The chain uses TRBV21-1 and TRBJ1-5. TRBV21-1 has pseudogene status. This CDR3 is 17 amino acids long. CDR3 residues: CASSRGTTVRSNQPQHF. The CDR3 region has the DNA TGTGCCAGCAGCAGAGGGACCACGGTTCGTAGCAATCAGCCCCAGCATTTT.

There are a few counts of this clonotype. The rearrangement links TRBV18 to TRBJ2-1; 8 nucleotides line up with TRBD1. This CDR3 spans 14 amino acids. CDR1 and CDR2 (germline): KGHSH, LQKENI. Losses at the gene ends were 5 bases for V and 10 bases for J; bases not matched to a gene: 10. In DNA, the CDR3 is TGTGCCAGCTCAGCGCAAACAGGGGGATACGAGCAGTTCTTC. This translates into CASSAQTGGYEQFF.

The V gene is TRBV5-1, the J gene TRBJ2-1, with 9 nucleotides matching TRBD2. The junction had 4 bases not matched to a gene; V was cut back by 5 bases and J by 7 bases. CDR3 size: 13 residues. Germline V CDR1 and CDR2: SGHRS, YFSETQ. The CDR3 nucleotides are TGCGCCAGCAGGGCTAGCGGGACGAATGAGCAGTTCTTC. Protein product: CASRASGTNEQFF. The full variable domain, with the rest looked up from reference TRBV5-1 and TRBJ2-1, is KAGVTQTPRYLIKTRGQQVTLSCSPISGHRSVSWYQQTPGQGLQFLFEYFSETQRNKGNFPGRFSGRQFSNSRSEMNVSTLELGDSALYLCASRASGTNEQFFGPGTRLTVL.

The rearrangement uses TRBV13 and TRBJ2-7; D call uncertain. CDR3 length: 17 amino acids. V was trimmed by 4 bases and J by 5 bases, leaving 24 bases between them. Germline V lookup: CDR1 PRHDT, CDR2 FYEKMQ (reference sequence). CDR3 sequence: CASSWTHLSADPHEQYF. Here the CDR3 DNA reads TGTGCCAGCAGCTGGACCCACCTCTCGGCGGACCCCCACGAGCAGTACTTC.

This clonotype has only a few counts. V is TRBV11-1 and J is TRBJ2-1; D is tentatively TRBD1 or TRBD2 (5 bases each). Between the trimmed V and J ends, which lost 0 bases and 9 bases, there was a span of 27 bases. Germline values: CDR1 SGHAT, CDR2 FQDESV (reference sequence). This CDR3 has 19 amino acids. CDR3 amino acids: CASSLAGVRLIDSAREQFF. CDR3 DNA: TGTGCCAGCAGCTTAGCGGGGGTGAGGCTAATAGATAGTGCGCGTGAGCAGTTCTTC.

The J gene is TRBJ2-1, the V gene TRBV24-1, with TRBD2 matching over 10 bases. This CDR3 is built from 14 residues. V was pared by 4 bases and J by 8 bases, with 4 bases of the junction left unmatched. Germline CDR1 KGHDR, CDR2 SFDVKD. CDR3 residues: CATSDLGTSDEQFF. CDR3 in DNA: TGTGCCACCAGTGACCTGGGGACTAGCGATGAGCAGTTCTTC.

The V gene is TRBV25-1, the J gene TRBJ2-7; 11 nucleotides line up with TRBD2. This CDR3 spans 16 amino acids. Germline CDR1 reads MGHDK; CDR2 reads SYGVNS. J lost 1 base, V lost 0 bases, and 2 bases had no gene match. The CDR3 sequence is CASSEYRLAGSYEQYF. CDR3 DNA: TGTGCCAGCAGTGAATACAGACTAGCGGGATCCTACGAGCAGTACTTC.